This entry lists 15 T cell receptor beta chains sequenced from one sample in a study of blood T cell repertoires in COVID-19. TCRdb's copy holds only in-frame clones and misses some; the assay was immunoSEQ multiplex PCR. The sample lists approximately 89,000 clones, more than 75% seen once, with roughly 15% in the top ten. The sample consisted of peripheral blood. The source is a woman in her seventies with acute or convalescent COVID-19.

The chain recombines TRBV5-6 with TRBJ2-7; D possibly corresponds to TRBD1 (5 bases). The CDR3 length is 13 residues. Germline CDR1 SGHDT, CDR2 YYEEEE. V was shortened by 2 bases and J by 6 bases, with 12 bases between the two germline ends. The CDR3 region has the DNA TGTGCCAGCAGCTTCAGGGCCTGGGTCGAGCAGTACGTC. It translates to CASSFRAWVEQYV.

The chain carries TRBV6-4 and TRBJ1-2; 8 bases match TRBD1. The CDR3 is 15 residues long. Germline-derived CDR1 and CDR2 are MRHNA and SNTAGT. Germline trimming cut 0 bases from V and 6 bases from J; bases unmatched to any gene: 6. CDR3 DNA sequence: TGTGCCAGCAGTGACTCGTCCGGGACAGGTGATGGCTACACCTTC. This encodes CASSDSSGTGDGYTF.

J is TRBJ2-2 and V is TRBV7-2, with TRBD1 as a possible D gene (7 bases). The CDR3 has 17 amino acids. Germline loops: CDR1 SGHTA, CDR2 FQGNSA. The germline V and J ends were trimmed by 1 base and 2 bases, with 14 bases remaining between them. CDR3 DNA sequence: TGTGCCAGCAGCTTAGGCTCGCAGGGGGGCAACACCGGGGAGCTGTTTTTT. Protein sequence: CASSLGSQGGNTGELFF.

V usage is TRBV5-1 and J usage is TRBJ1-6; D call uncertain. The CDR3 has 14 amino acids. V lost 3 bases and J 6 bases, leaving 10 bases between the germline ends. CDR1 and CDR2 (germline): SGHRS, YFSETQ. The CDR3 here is CASSSGVLNSPLHF. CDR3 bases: TGCGCCAGCAGCTCAGGCGTACTTAATTCACCCCTCCACTTT.

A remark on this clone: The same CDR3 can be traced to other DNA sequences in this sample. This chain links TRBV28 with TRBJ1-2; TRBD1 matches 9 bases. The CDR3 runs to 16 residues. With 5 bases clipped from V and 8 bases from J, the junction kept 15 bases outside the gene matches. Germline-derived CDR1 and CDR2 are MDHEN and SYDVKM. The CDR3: CASSPPGPGTGPGYTF. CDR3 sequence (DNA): TGTGCCAGCAGTCCCCCGGGCCCCGGGACAGGGCCCGGCTACACCTTC.

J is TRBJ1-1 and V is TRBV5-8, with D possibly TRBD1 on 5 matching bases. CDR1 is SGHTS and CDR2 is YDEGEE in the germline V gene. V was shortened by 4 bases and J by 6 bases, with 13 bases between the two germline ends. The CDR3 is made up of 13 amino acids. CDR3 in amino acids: CASSLRGVSEAFF. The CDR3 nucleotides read TGTGCCAGCAGCCTACGGGGGGTCTCTGAAGCTTTCTTT. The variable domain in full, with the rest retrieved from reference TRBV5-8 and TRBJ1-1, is EAGVTQSPTHLIKTRGQQATLRCSPISGHTSVYWYQQALGLGLQFLLWYDEGEERNRGNFPPRFSGRQFPNYSSELNVNALELEDSALYLCASSLRGVSEAFFGQGTRLTVV.

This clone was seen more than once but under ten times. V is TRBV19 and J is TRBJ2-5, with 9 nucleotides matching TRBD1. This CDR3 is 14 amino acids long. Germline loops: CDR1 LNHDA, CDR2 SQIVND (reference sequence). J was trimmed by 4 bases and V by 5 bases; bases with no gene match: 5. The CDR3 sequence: CASSPGTGLETQYF. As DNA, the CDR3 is TGTGCCAGTAGTCCCGGGACAGGGTTAGAGACCCAGTACTTC. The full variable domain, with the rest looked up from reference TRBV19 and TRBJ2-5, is DGGITQSPKYLFRKEGQNVTLSCEQNLNHDAMYWYRQDPGQGLRLIYYSQIVNDFQKGDIAEGYSVSREKKESFPLTVTSAQKNPTAFYLCASSPGTGLETQYFGPGTRLLVL.

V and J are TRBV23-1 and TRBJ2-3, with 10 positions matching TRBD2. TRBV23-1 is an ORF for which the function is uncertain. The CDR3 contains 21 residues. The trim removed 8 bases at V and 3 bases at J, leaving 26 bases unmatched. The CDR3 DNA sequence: TGCGCCAGCCTTTTCGGGCAGCGGGAGGGCCCAGTAGTCAACGGAACAGATACGCAGTATTTT. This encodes CASLFGQREGPVVNGTDTQYF.

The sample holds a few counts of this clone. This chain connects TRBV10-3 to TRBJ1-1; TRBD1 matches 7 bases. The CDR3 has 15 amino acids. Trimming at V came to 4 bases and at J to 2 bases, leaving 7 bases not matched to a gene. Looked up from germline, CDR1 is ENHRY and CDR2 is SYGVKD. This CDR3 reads CAISAPGQSNTEAFF. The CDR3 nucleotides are TGTGCCATCAGTGCACCGGGACAGAGTAACACTGAAGCTTTCTTT.

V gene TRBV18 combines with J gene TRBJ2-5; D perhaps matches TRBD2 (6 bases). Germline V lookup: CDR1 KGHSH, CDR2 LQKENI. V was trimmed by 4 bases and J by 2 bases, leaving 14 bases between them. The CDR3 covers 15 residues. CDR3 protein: CASSQPGLIQETQYF. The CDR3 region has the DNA TGTGCCAGCTCACAACCGGGACTGATACAAGAGACCCAGTACTTC.

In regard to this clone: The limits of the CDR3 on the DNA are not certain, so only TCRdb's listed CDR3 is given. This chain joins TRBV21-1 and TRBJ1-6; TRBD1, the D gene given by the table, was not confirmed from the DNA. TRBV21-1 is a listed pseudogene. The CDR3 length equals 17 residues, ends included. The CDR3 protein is CASSKGRVGTGSSPLHF.

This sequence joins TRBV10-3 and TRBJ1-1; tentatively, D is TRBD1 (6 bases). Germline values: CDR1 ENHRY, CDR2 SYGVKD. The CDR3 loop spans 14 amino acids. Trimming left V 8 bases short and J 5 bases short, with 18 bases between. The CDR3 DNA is TGTGCCATCGGGAGGGGGACCGGCGGGACTGAAGCTTTCTTT. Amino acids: CAIGRGTGGTEAFF.

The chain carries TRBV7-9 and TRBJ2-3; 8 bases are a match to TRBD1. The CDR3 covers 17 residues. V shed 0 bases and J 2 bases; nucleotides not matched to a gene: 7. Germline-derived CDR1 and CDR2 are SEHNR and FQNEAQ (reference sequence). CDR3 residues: CASSLASGGWDTDTQYF. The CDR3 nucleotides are TGTGCCAGCAGCTTAGCCTCAGGGGGCTGGGACACAGATACGCAGTATTTT.

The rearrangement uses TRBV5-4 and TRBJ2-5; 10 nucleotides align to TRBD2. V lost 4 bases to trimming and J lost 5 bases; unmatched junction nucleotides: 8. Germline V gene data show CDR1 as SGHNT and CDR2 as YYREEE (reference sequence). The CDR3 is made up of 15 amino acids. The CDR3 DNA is TGTGCCAGCAGCCCACTAGCGGGGCTCGGCGAGACCCAGTACTTC. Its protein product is CASSPLAGLGETQYF. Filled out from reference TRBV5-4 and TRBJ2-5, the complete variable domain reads ETGVTQSPTHLIKTRGQQVTLRCSSQSGHNTVSWYQQALGQGPQFIFQYYREEENGRGNFPPRFSGLQFPNYSSELNVNALELDDSALYLCASSPLAGLGETQYFGPGTRLLVL.

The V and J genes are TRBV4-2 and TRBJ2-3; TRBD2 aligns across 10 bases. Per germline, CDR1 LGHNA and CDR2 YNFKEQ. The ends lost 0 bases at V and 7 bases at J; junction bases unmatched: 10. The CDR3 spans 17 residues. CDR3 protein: CASSQDRERGGSHTQYF. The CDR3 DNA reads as TGTGCCAGCAGCCAAGATCGAGAGCGGGGGGGCAGTCATACGCAGTATTTT.